The 22 T cell receptor beta chains in this list originate from one sample, sequenced in a study of OX40 agonist ivuxolimab in advanced cancers. Libraries came from the immunoSEQ multiplex PCR assay. As stored in TCRdb, this immuneACCESS dataset retains in-frame rearrangements with V and J assigned. A fraction of the clones does not appear; measured against another copy, unresolved V genes explain less than half of the discrepancy, and the remainder lacks a known reason. The sample table lists around 150,000 clones, just over 90% of them with a count of one. The ten largest make up about 1.1% of the sample. The sequencing used CD4+ or CD8+ T cells sorted from blood, collected in a trial of the OX40 agonist ivuxolimab. These receptors were taken from an adult with an advanced solid tumor such as melanoma, head and neck, liver or kidney cancer.

The chain joins TRBV4-1 to TRBJ2-7; 9 bases map to TRBD2. The trim removed 1 base at V and 4 bases at J, leaving 8 bases unmatched. The CDR3 runs to 16 residues. Germline V CDR1 and CDR2: MGHRA, YSYEKL. In DNA, the CDR3 is TGCGCCAGCAGCCAAGCGGGACTAGCCTACTCTTACGAGCAGTACTTC. As protein: CASSQAGLAYSYEQYF.

V gene TRBV28 combines with J gene TRBJ2-7, with D possibly called TRBD1 or TRBD2 (6 bases each). Trimming cost V 9 bases and J 5 bases, with 17 bases left between them. The CDR3 length is 13 residues. Per the germline V gene, CDR1 is MDHEN and CDR2 is SYDVKM. The CDR3 sequence: CASGGPGRHEQYF. The CDR3 DNA reads as TGTGCCAGTGGGGGGCCGGGTAGGCACGAGCAGTACTTC. Full variable domain (missing parts from reference TRBV28 and TRBJ2-7): DVKVTQSSRYLVKRTGEKVFLECVQDMDHENMFWYRQDPGLGLRLIYFSYDVKMKEKGDIPEGYSVSREKKERFSLILESASTNQTSMYLCASGGPGRHEQYFGPGTRLTVT.

This chain links TRBV5-4 with TRBJ1-1; D possibly corresponds to TRBD1 (5 bases). Deletions cut 2 bases from V and 3 bases from J, with 17 bases between. The germline V gene encodes CDR1 SGHNT and CDR2 YYREEE (reference sequence). The CDR3 is 16 residues long. DNA of the CDR3: TGTGCCAGCAGCTTTGGAGGGGAACAGGCCCACACTGAAGCTTTCTTT. Amino acid sequence: CASSFGGEQAHTEAFF.

The chain has TRBV7-9 and TRBJ1-5; 7 nucleotides match TRBD1. The length of the CDR3 is 14 residues. Germline V gene lookup returns CDR1 SEHNR and CDR2 FQNEAQ (reference sequence). Trimming at V came to 5 bases and at J to 1 base, leaving 2 bases not matched to a gene. The DNA for the CDR3 is TGTGCCAGCAGCCAGGACAGGAGCAATCAGCCCCAGCATTTT. This sequence encodes CASSQDRSNQPQHF. The variable domain in full, with the rest retrieved from reference TRBV7-9 and TRBJ1-5, is DTGVSQNPRHKITKRGQNVTFRCDPISEHNRLYWYRQTLGQGPEFLTYFQNEAQLEKSRLLSDRFSAERPKGSFSTLEIQRTEQGDSAMYLCASSQDRSNQPQHFGDGTRLSIL.

V is TRBV18 and J is TRBJ2-7; 12 bases line up with TRBD2. The length of the CDR3 is 17 residues. V was clipped by 0 bases and J by 0 bases; unmatched bases: 3. CDR1 is KGHSH and CDR2 is LQKENI in the germline V gene. The chain's CDR3 is CASSPPGTSGYSYEQYF. DNA for the CDR3: TGTGCCAGCTCACCACCTGGGACTAGCGGGTACTCCTACGAGCAGTACTTC.

As DNA, the CDR3 is TGTGCCAGTAGTCCGGGACATCGTTCAACCGGGGAGCTGTTTTTT. Translating it yields CASSPGHRSTGELFF. The rearrangement uses TRBV19 and TRBJ2-2; tentative D call: TRBD1 (6 bases). The CDR3 runs 15 residues. V lost 5 bases, J lost 5 bases, and 15 bases lay in between. Germline lookup yields CDR1 LNHDA and CDR2 SQIVND (reference sequence).

This chain uses TRBV29-1 with TRBJ1-2; D call uncertain. The germline V and J ends were trimmed by 4 bases and 5 bases, with 14 bases remaining between them. The germline CDR1 and CDR2 sequences are SQVTM and ANQGSEA. The CDR3 spans 13 residues. This CDR3 is CSVVGSLPYGYTF. CDR3 in DNA: TGCAGCGTTGTAGGGAGCCTTCCGTATGGCTACACCTTC.

This chain's CDR3 is CASGLAFSYNEQFF. CDR3 DNA sequence: TGTGCCAGCGGGTTAGCGTTCTCCTACAATGAGCAGTTCTTC. The V gene is TRBV6-5, the J gene TRBJ2-1, with D perhaps TRBD2 (5 bases). The CDR3 is 14 residues long. Trimming left V 8 bases short and J 0 bases short, with 11 bases between. Germline V gene lookup returns CDR1 MNHEY and CDR2 SVGAGI.

The chain is built from TRBV7-6 and TRBJ2-5; maybe TRBD1 (6 bases). Germline CDR1 reads SGHVS; CDR2 reads FNYEAQ. V shed 8 bases and J shed 5 bases, with 9 bases lying between them. CDR3 length: 11 residues. CDR3 coding DNA: TGTGCCAGCCGGGACATGGAGACCCAGTACTTC. It codes for CASRDMETQYF.

This clone was counted at least ten times. The gene calls are TRBV28 and TRBJ2-7; 9 nucleotides line up with TRBD2. There are 15 residues in the CDR3. The V gene end was trimmed by 5 bases and the J gene end by 7 bases; junction bases not matched to a gene: 12. CDR1 MDHEN and CDR2 SYDVKM come from the germline V gene. Here the CDR3 DNA reads TGTGCCAGCAGTCAGGCTAGCGGGACCCCGAGGGAGCAGTACTTC. Protein: CASSQASGTPREQYF. Full variable domain (rest looked up from reference TRBV28 and TRBJ2-7): DVKVTQSSRYLVKRTGEKVFLECVQDMDHENMFWYRQDPGLGLRLIYFSYDVKMKEKGDIPEGYSVSREKKERFSLILESASTNQTSMYLCASSQASGTPREQYFGPGTRLTVT.

This sequence joins TRBV5-4 and TRBJ2-5; no definite D call. The CDR3 is made up of 14 amino acids. The V gene lost 4 bases and the J gene lost 5 bases, with 15 bases spanning the gap. CDR1 and CDR2 from the germline V gene are SGHNT and YYREEE (reference sequence). For the CDR3, the DNA is TGTGCCAGCAGCCCCGTAGGGTGGGCGGAGACCCAGTACTTC. As protein: CASSPVGWAETQYF.

This chain connects TRBV11-2 to TRBJ1-5, with TRBD1 as a possible D gene (5 bases). Germline V gene sequence: CDR1 SGHAT, CDR2 FQNNGV. Trimming removed 2 bases at V and 2 bases at J, with 13 bases between. The CDR3 has 16 residues. The CDR3 coding sequence is TGTGCCAGCAGCTTACTCGGGACGGCGGGCAATCAGCCCCAGCATTTT. Translated: CASSLLGTAGNQPQHF.

The chain carries TRBV9 and TRBJ2-3; D ambiguous. V lost 3 bases and J 2 bases, leaving 4 bases between the germline ends. The CDR3 runs to 12 residues. Germline CDR1 reads SGDLS; CDR2 reads YYNGEE. The chain's CDR3 is CASSEDTDTQYF. CDR3 coding DNA: TGTGCCAGCAGCGAAGACACAGATACGCAGTATTTT.

The chain uses TRBV2 and TRBJ2-7; no reliable D call. The CDR3 has 15 residues. The V and J ends lost 3 bases and 0 bases respectively, with 12 bases between them. Germline values: CDR1 SNHLY, CDR2 FYNNEI. The DNA for the CDR3 is TGTGCCAGCAGTGATCCAGCGAGAAGCTCCTACGAGCAGTACTTC. As protein: CASSDPARSSYEQYF.

This clone was observed a single time. The chain uses TRBV5-1 and TRBJ1-2; tentative D call: TRBD1 (5 bases). The CDR3 runs 16 residues. Germline V CDR1 and CDR2: SGHRS, YFSETQ. The V and J ends lost 0 bases and 4 bases respectively, with 16 bases between them. The CDR3 bases are TGCGCCAGCAGCTTGGGACTGGTCTTAGGGGTCTATGGCTACACCTTC. It is translated as CASSLGLVLGVYGYTF.

The chain joins TRBV7-9 to TRBJ1-4; D ambiguous. The CDR3 runs 14 residues. Germline CDR1 is SEHNR and CDR2 is FQNEAQ (reference sequence). V was cut by 5 bases and J by 7 bases, with 14 bases left in between. The CDR3 bases are TGTGCCAGCAGCCCCTCGGCCCCTAGTGAAAAACTGTTTTTT. Translating it yields CASSPSAPSEKLFF.

The rearrangement links TRBV2 to TRBJ2-2, with 11 positions matching TRBD2. Looked up from germline, CDR1 is SNHLY and CDR2 is FYNNEI. CDR3 length: 14 amino acids. V dropped 8 bases and J dropped 8; count of bases not matched to a gene: 7. The CDR3 loop reads CASGGLAVLGELFF. In DNA form, the CDR3 reads TGTGCCAGCGGGGGACTAGCGGTGTTGGGGGAGCTGTTTTTT.

The chain is built from TRBV4-2 and TRBJ2-1; 12 positions match TRBD2. Trimming removed 4 bases from V and 6 bases from J; junction bases left unmatched: 10. The V gene's germline CDR1 is LGHNA and CDR2 YNFKEQ. The CDR3 sequence is 17 residues long. The CDR3 protein is CASSRTGGLAGPNEQFF. The CDR3 DNA reads as TGTGCCAGCAGCCGAACGGGGGGACTAGCGGGCCCCAATGAGCAGTTCTTC.

This chain joins TRBV18 and TRBJ1-4; 7 bases align to TRBD1. Germline loops: CDR1 KGHSH, CDR2 LQKENI. With 3 bases clipped from V and 4 bases from J, the junction kept 5 bases outside the gene matches. The CDR3 is made up of 15 amino acids. The CDR3 sequence: CASSPQGQNNEKLFF. For the CDR3, the DNA is TGTGCCAGCTCACCTCAGGGACAGAATAATGAAAAACTGTTTTTT.

The chain joins TRBV19 to TRBJ2-5, with D unclear. Germline values: CDR1 LNHDA, CDR2 SQIVND (reference sequence). CDR3 size: 15 residues. Trimming removed 0 bases from V and 4 bases from J, with 12 bases in between. CDR3 bases: TGTGCCAGTAGTATAGATATAACAGCTCGAGAGACCCAGTACTTC. This codes for CASSIDITARETQYF.

The CDR3, as DNA: TGCGCCAGCAGCTTGCTGGGGACTAGCGGGGGAGATACGCAGTATTTT. Protein: CASSLLGTSGGDTQYF. The gene calls are TRBV5-1 and TRBJ2-3; 14 bases agree with TRBD2. J gave up 5 bases and V 1 base, and 3 bases lay outside the gene matches. Germline CDR1 SGHRS, CDR2 YFSETQ. The CDR3 totals 16 residues.

This chain's CDR3 is CASSPPGGMKHEQFF. In nucleotides, the CDR3 is TGTGCCAGCTCACCACCGGGGGGTATGAAGCATGAGCAGTTCTTC. This chain connects TRBV18 to TRBJ2-1; possibly TRBD2 for D (6 bases). V lost 0 bases and J lost 8, with 14 bases in between. Germline V gene data show CDR1 as KGHSH and CDR2 as LQKENI. This CDR3 has 15 amino acids.